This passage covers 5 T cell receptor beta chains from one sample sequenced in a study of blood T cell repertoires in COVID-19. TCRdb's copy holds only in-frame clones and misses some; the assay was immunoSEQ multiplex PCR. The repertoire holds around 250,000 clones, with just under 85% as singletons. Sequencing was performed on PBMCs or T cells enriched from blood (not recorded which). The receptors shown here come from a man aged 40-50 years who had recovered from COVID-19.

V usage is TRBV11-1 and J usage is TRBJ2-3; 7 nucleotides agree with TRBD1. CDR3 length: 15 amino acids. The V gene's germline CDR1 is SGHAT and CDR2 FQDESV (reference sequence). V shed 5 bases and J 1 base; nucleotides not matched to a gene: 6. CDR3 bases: TGTGCCAGCAGCCCGTTTGACAGGGGCACAGATACGCAGTATTTT. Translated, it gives CASSPFDRGTDTQYF.

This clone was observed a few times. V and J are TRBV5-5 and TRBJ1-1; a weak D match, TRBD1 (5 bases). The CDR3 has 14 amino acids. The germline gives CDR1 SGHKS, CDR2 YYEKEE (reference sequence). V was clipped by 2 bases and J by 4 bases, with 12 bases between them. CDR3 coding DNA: TGTGCCAGCAGCTTCTTGGGCGGGGCCACTGAAGCTTTCTTT. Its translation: CASSFLGGATEAFF.

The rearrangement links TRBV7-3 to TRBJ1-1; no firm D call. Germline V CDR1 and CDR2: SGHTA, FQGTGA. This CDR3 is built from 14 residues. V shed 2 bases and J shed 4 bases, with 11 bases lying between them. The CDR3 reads CASSLDLPGTEAFF. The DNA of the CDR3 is TGTGCCAGCAGCTTAGACCTACCGGGCACTGAAGCTTTCTTT. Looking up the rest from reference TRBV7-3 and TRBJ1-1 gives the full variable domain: GAGVSQTPSNKVTEKGKYVELRCDPISGHTALYWYRQSLGQGPEFLIYFQGTGAADDSGLPNDRFFAVRPEGSVSTLKIQRTERGDSAVYLCASSLDLPGTEAFFGQGTRLTVV.

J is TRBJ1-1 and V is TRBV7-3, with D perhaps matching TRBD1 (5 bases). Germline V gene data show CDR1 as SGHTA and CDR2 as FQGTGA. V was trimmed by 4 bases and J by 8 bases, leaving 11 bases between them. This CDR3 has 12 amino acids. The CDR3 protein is CASSSDTSEAFF. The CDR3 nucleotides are TGTGCCAGCAGCTCGGACACCTCAGAAGCTTTCTTT.

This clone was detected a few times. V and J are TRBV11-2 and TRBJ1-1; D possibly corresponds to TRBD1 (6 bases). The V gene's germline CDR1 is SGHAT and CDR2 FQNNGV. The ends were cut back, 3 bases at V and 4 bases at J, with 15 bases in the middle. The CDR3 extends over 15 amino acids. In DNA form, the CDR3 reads TGTGCCAGCAGCTTTTCGCAGGGGTATGGCACTGAAGCTTTCTTT. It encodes CASSFSQGYGTEAFF.